These T cell receptor beta chains were read from a single sample in a study of blood T cells in healthy people across ages. A single record per CDR3 protein comes from TCRdb applying MiXCR to the 5' RACE reads. In the table there are about 1.6 million distinct CDR3 sequences, around 35% of which are singletons. The sample taken for sequencing was blood. The origin of the receptors is a woman in her 30s in good health. Each CDR3 is given with its conserved first and last residue. D genes are given only for firm matches. Clone sizes are given selectively: once, few, many, or a class where the clone is expanded.

j_gene: TRBJ2-1
d_gene: .
v_gene: TRBV4-1
abundance: many
CDR3nt: TGCGCCAGCAGCCAAGATGCGATCTCGACGGGGGGACAAAAGCAGTTCTTC
CDR3aa: CASSQDAISTGGQKQFF

j_gene: TRBJ2-5
d_gene: TRBD2
v_gene: TRBV7-9
abundance: .
CDR3nt: TGTGCCAGCAGCCCCGTCGGGACTAGAAGGGAGACCCAGTACTTC
CDR3aa: CASSPVGTRRETQYF

j_gene: TRBJ2-7
d_gene: TRBD1
v_gene: TRBV4-2
abundance: few
CDR3nt: TGTGCCAGCAGCCAGCTGGGACAGGGGATGGGAACCCAGTACTTC
CDR3aa: CASSQLGQGMGTQYF

j_gene: TRBJ2-2
d_gene: .
v_gene: TRBV29-1
abundance: few
CDR3nt: TGCAGCGTTGAAGATCCGGGGGAGGAGCTGTTTTTT
CDR3aa: CSVEDPGEELFF

j_gene: TRBJ1-2
d_gene: .
v_gene: TRBV12-3/TRBV12-4
abundance: few
CDR3nt: TGTGCCAGCAGGGGCGACAGTCATGGCTACACCTTC
CDR3aa: CASRGDSHGYTF

j_gene: TRBJ2-5
d_gene: .
v_gene: TRBV4-1
abundance: many
CDR3nt: TGCGCCAGCAGCCAAGAAGTTAGGGGGGAGACCCAGTACTTC
CDR3aa: CASSQEVRGETQYF

j_gene: TRBJ2-1
d_gene: .
v_gene: TRBV20-1
abundance: .
CDR3nt: TGCAGTGCTAGAGAAGTATTTCGGGTTGGGTTCTTC
CDR3aa: CSAREVFRVGFF

j_gene: TRBJ1-2
d_gene: TRBD1
v_gene: TRBV20-1
abundance: few
CDR3nt: TGCAGTGCTAGAACCGACAGGGCCCGCTATGGCTACACCTTC
CDR3aa: CSARTDRARYGYTF

j_gene: TRBJ2-7
d_gene: .
v_gene: TRBV5-1
abundance: .
CDR3nt: TGCGCCAGCAGCTTGGGGCGCCGGAACTCCTACGAGCAGTACTTC
CDR3aa: CASSLGRRNSYEQYF

j_gene: TRBJ2-3
d_gene: TRBD2
v_gene: TRBV6-6
abundance: few
CDR3nt: TGTGCCAGCACCAGAGGACTAGCGGGGCGCACAGATACGCAGTATTTT
CDR3aa: CASTRGLAGRTDTQYF

j_gene: TRBJ1-1
d_gene: .
v_gene: TRBV7-2
abundance: few
CDR3nt: TGTGCCAGCAGCCCAGTCGCCAGGTTGAACACTGAAGCTTTCTTT
CDR3aa: CASSPVARLNTEAFF

j_gene: TRBJ1-1
d_gene: .
v_gene: TRBV5-1
abundance: .
CDR3nt: TGCGCCAGCAGCGCCTTAGTACTGAACACTGAAGCTTTCTTT
CDR3aa: CASSALVLNTEAFF

j_gene: TRBJ2-3
d_gene: TRBD2
v_gene: TRBV13
abundance: .
CDR3nt: TGTGCCAGCAGCTTATGGCTAGCGGGAGGGCCAGGGGATACGCAGTATTTT
CDR3aa: CASSLWLAGGPGDTQYF

j_gene: TRBJ2-7
d_gene: TRBD1
v_gene: TRBV14
abundance: few
CDR3nt: TGCGCCAGCAGCCAAGGGACAGGGAGCGAGCAGTACTTC
CDR3aa: CASSQGTGSEQYF

j_gene: TRBJ2-7
d_gene: TRBD2
v_gene: TRBV5-1
abundance: few
CDR3nt: TGCGCCAGCAGCTTGGCCGTGGGCGGGAGGGGATACGAGCAGTACTTC
CDR3aa: CASSLAVGGRGYEQYF

j_gene: TRBJ2-5
d_gene: TRBD1
v_gene: TRBV24-1
abundance: .
CDR3nt: TGTGCCACCGGTGATAGGACAGGGCAAGAGACCCAGTACTTC
CDR3aa: CATGDRTGQETQYF

j_gene: TRBJ2-5
d_gene: .
v_gene: TRBV5-1
abundance: .
CDR3nt: TGCGCCAACAGCTTTGACCAAGAGACCCAGTACTTC
CDR3aa: CANSFDQETQYF

j_gene: TRBJ2-3
d_gene: .
v_gene: TRBV18
abundance: .
CDR3nt: TGTGCCAGCTCACTTGGCCAGGGCCTCCCAGGGACGCAGTATTTT
CDR3aa: CASSLGQGLPGTQYF

j_gene: TRBJ2-7
d_gene: .
v_gene: TRBV20-1
abundance: .
CDR3nt: TGCAGTGCTAGACCTCCAGGGGCCGAGCAGTACTTC
CDR3aa: CSARPPGAEQYF

j_gene: TRBJ2-1
d_gene: TRBD2
v_gene: TRBV27
abundance: .
CDR3nt: TGTGCCAGCAGTTCCGGACTAGCGCGAGCCTACAATGAGCAGTTCTTC
CDR3aa: CASSSGLARAYNEQFF

j_gene: TRBJ1-6
d_gene: .
v_gene: TRBV20-1
abundance: few
CDR3nt: TGCAGTGCTAGAGGCAATAATTCACCCCTCCACTTT
CDR3aa: CSARGNNSPLHF

j_gene: TRBJ2-1
d_gene: TRBD2
v_gene: TRBV5-1
abundance: .
CDR3nt: TGCGCCAGCAGCTCTGGGGGGACTAACGGGACTTCGGAGCAGTTCTTC
CDR3aa: CASSSGGTNGTSEQFF

j_gene: TRBJ2-2
d_gene: TRBD2
v_gene: TRBV10-3
abundance: .
CDR3nt: TGTGCCATCAAAGGATCAATGGCCGCGGCGGGAGTCCAGGACACCGGGGAGCTGTTTTTT
CDR3aa: CAIKGSMAAAGVQDTGELFF

j_gene: TRBJ2-2
d_gene: .
v_gene: TRBV27
abundance: .
CDR3nt: TGTGCCAGCAGTTCCACAAGCAAGGGGGGCACCGGGGAGCTGTTTTTT
CDR3aa: CASSSTSKGGTGELFF

j_gene: TRBJ2-1
d_gene: .
v_gene: TRBV3-1
abundance: few
CDR3nt: TGTGCCAGCAGCCAATTTTCTACCGATGAGCAGTTCTTC
CDR3aa: CASSQFSTDEQFF

j_gene: TRBJ2-4
d_gene: .
v_gene: TRBV6-1
abundance: few
CDR3nt: TGTGCCAGCAGTGAAACTGTGTATCAGGAGCAGTACTTC
CDR3aa: CASSETVYQEQYF

j_gene: TRBJ2-5
d_gene: TRBD2
v_gene: TRBV20-1
abundance: .
CDR3nt: TGCAGTGCTATAGGGACTAGCGGTCCCCAAGAGACCCAGTACTTC
CDR3aa: CSAIGTSGPQETQYF

j_gene: TRBJ2-1
d_gene: TRBD2
v_gene: TRBV20-1
abundance: .
CDR3nt: TGCAGTGCTACCTTAGCGGGGGGGCCTTCCTACAATGAGCAGTTCTTC
CDR3aa: CSATLAGGPSYNEQFF

j_gene: TRBJ2-5
d_gene: TRBD2
v_gene: TRBV5-5
abundance: .
CDR3nt: TGTGCCAGCAGCTTGGCGCAAGGGACTAATGCGGGGACCCAGTACTTC
CDR3aa: CASSLAQGTNAGTQYF

j_gene: TRBJ2-1
d_gene: .
v_gene: TRBV28
abundance: .
CDR3nt: TGTGCCAGCAGTGGTTGGGCTAGCGCGAGGGGGTACAATGAGCAGTTCTTC
CDR3aa: CASSGWASARGYNEQFF

j_gene: TRBJ1-1
d_gene: .
v_gene: TRBV2
abundance: once
CDR3nt: TGTGCCAGCGGCGGACAGACTGAAGCTTTCTTT
CDR3aa: CASGGQTEAFF

j_gene: TRBJ2-1
d_gene: .
v_gene: TRBV28
abundance: few
CDR3nt: TGTGCCAGCAGTTTCGAGAGTTGGAATGAGCAGTTCTTC
CDR3aa: CASSFESWNEQFF

j_gene: TRBJ1-2
d_gene: .
v_gene: TRBV5-1
abundance: .
CDR3nt: TGCGCCAGCAGCATCGACGGGGACTATGGCTACACCTTC
CDR3aa: CASSIDGDYGYTF

j_gene: TRBJ2-3
d_gene: .
v_gene: TRBV28
abundance: .
CDR3nt: TGTGCCAGCAGTTTTTCCAGGGGCACGCAGTATTTT
CDR3aa: CASSFSRGTQYF

j_gene: TRBJ2-3
d_gene: .
v_gene: TRBV6-6
abundance: few
CDR3nt: TGTGCCAGCTCCAGGGCGGCAGATACGCAGTATTTT
CDR3aa: CASSRAADTQYF